This is a list of T cell receptor beta chains from one sample in a study of blood T cell repertoires in COVID-19. The protocol was immunoSEQ multiplex PCR, while the TCRdb copy is restricted to in-frame clones and leaves out a portion. Of 100,000 to 150,000 clones in the sample, 69% are singletons; the top ten hold about 2.2%. The source material was peripheral blood. Receptors originate from a woman in her seventies with acute or convalescent COVID-19. Each CDR3 is given with its conserved first and last residue. D genes are given only for firm matches. Where a row states a size, it is once, few, many or the class of an expanded clone; other rows omit it.

j_call: TRBJ2-1; clone_size: -; d_call: -; v_call: TRBV11-3; cdr3_aa: CASSLSRNEQFF; cdr3_nt: TGTGCCAGCAGCTTAAGCCGCAATGAGCAGTTCTTC
j_call: TRBJ1-5; clone_size: once; d_call: -; v_call: TRBV12-3/TRBV12-4; cdr3_aa: CASSFGGLPQHF; cdr3_nt: TGTGCCAGCAGTTTCGGAGGTCTGCCCCAGCATTTT
j_call: TRBJ2-7; clone_size: -; d_call: TRBD1; v_call: TRBV7-2; cdr3_aa: CASSLSPGQYYEQYF; cdr3_nt: TGTGCCAGCAGCTTATCCCCGGGACAGTACTACGAGCAGTACTTC
j_call: TRBJ1-6; clone_size: -; d_call: -; v_call: TRBV5-4; cdr3_aa: CASSPGRGNSPLHF; cdr3_nt: TGTGCCAGCAGCCCCGGAAGGGGGAATTCACCCCTCCACTTT
j_call: TRBJ2-7; clone_size: -; d_call: -; v_call: TRBV7-2; cdr3_aa: CASSYGGIRTDYEQYF; cdr3_nt: TGTGCCAGCAGCTACGGCGGGATAAGAACGGACTACGAGCAGTACTTC
j_call: TRBJ2-3; clone_size: -; d_call: -; v_call: TRBV10-3; cdr3_aa: CAISESGGTDTQYF; cdr3_nt: TGTGCCATCAGTGAGTCCGGAGGCACAGATACGCAGTATTTT
j_call: TRBJ2-3; clone_size: -; d_call: -; v_call: TRBV19; cdr3_aa: CASSPYQATDTQYF; cdr3_nt: TGTGCCAGTAGTCCCTATCAGGCCACAGATACGCAGTATTTT
j_call: TRBJ1-1; clone_size: -; d_call: TRBD1; v_call: TRBV29-1; cdr3_aa: CSVDGDSTEAFF; cdr3_nt: TGCAGCGTTGATGGGGACAGCACTGAAGCTTTCTTT
j_call: TRBJ1-1; clone_size: -; d_call: -; v_call: TRBV4-3; cdr3_aa: CASSQALQVENTEAFF; cdr3_nt: TGCGCCAGCAGCCAAGCCTTACAGGTGGAAAACACTGAAGCTTTCTTT
j_call: TRBJ2-2; clone_size: many; d_call: TRBD1; v_call: TRBV29-1; cdr3_aa: CSVRQGTNTGELFF; cdr3_nt: TGCAGCGTCCGACAGGGAACGAACACCGGGGAGCTGTTTTTT
j_call: TRBJ1-4; clone_size: few; d_call: -; v_call: TRBV28; cdr3_aa: CASSLYERGSNEKLFF; cdr3_nt: TGTGCCAGCAGTCTCTATGAACGGGGGTCAAATGAAAAACTGTTTTTT
j_call: TRBJ1-1; clone_size: -; d_call: -; v_call: TRBV5-1; cdr3_aa: CASSMDSEAFF; cdr3_nt: TGCGCCAGCAGCATGGACAGTGAAGCTTTCTTT
j_call: TRBJ2-5; clone_size: -; d_call: TRBD1; v_call: TRBV20-1; cdr3_aa: CSANDRAETQYF; cdr3_nt: TGCAGTGCTAATGACAGGGCGGAGACCCAGTACTTC
j_call: TRBJ2-1; clone_size: -; d_call: TRBD1; v_call: TRBV24-1; cdr3_aa: CATSDLRAGGAGDEQFF; cdr3_nt: TGTGCCACCAGTGATTTGAGGGCAGGGGGCGCGGGTGATGAGCAGTTCTTC
j_call: TRBJ1-6; clone_size: few; d_call: TRBD1; v_call: TRBV11-2; cdr3_aa: CASSHGDRTNSPLHF; cdr3_nt: TGTGCCAGCAGCCACGGGGACAGGACAAATTCACCCCTCCACTTT
j_call: TRBJ2-4; clone_size: -; d_call: -; v_call: TRBV30; cdr3_aa: CASPRQSKNIQYF; cdr3_nt: TGTGCCTCGCCGAGGCAGTCCAAAAACATTCAGTACTTC
j_call: TRBJ2-1; clone_size: -; d_call: -; v_call: TRBV6-2/TRBV6-3; cdr3_aa: CASSVGGDHNEQFF; cdr3_nt: TGTGCCAGCAGCGTTGGCGGGGACCACAATGAGCAGTTCTTC
j_call: TRBJ2-2; clone_size: -; d_call: -; v_call: TRBV5-6; cdr3_aa: CASSLPGGTGELFF; cdr3_nt: TGTGCCAGCAGCTTACCCGGGGGCACCGGGGAGCTGTTTTTT
j_call: TRBJ2-3; clone_size: -; d_call: TRBD1; v_call: TRBV9; cdr3_aa: CASSVGTGTDTQYF; cdr3_nt: TGTGCCAGCAGCGTAGGGACAGGGACAGATACGCAGTATTTT
j_call: TRBJ2-5; clone_size: -; d_call: -; v_call: TRBV15; cdr3_aa: CATSRDLGAGETQYF; cdr3_nt: TGTGCCACCAGCAGAGATCTCGGGGCGGGGGAGACCCAGTACTTC
j_call: TRBJ1-4; clone_size: -; d_call: -; v_call: TRBV5-1; cdr3_aa: CASSLGPGLGEKLFF; cdr3_nt: TGCGCCAGCAGCTTGGGTCCGGGGTTAGGTGAAAAACTGTTTTTT
j_call: TRBJ1-2; clone_size: -; d_call: -; v_call: TRBV4-3; cdr3_aa: CASSQDARSYGYTF; cdr3_nt: TGCGCCAGCAGCCAAGATGCGAGGAGCTATGGCTACACCTTC
j_call: TRBJ2-1; clone_size: once; d_call: TRBD2; v_call: TRBV19; cdr3_aa: CASSIRLAGGNEQFF; cdr3_nt: TGTGCCAGTAGTATAAGGCTAGCGGGGGGTAATGAGCAGTTCTTC
j_call: TRBJ1-1; clone_size: -; d_call: -; v_call: TRBV6-6; cdr3_aa: CASSPTGYFTEAFF; cdr3_nt: TGTGCCAGCAGTCCAACAGGGTATTTCACTGAAGCTTTCTTT
j_call: TRBJ1-5; clone_size: -; d_call: TRBD1; v_call: TRBV19; cdr3_aa: CASQTNGQGWNNQPQHF; cdr3_nt: TGTGCCAGCCAAACGAATGGACAGGGATGGAACAATCAGCCCCAGCATTTT
j_call: TRBJ1-2; clone_size: -; d_call: TRBD1; v_call: TRBV28; cdr3_aa: CASSLAQGAYYGYTF; cdr3_nt: TGTGCCAGCAGTTTAGCACAGGGGGCCTACTATGGCTACACCTTC
j_call: TRBJ2-1; clone_size: -; d_call: TRBD1; v_call: TRBV10-3; cdr3_aa: CAIRGTGRNYNEQFF; cdr3_nt: TGTGCCATCAGGGGGACAGGGCGGAACTACAATGAGCAGTTCTTC
j_call: TRBJ2-3; clone_size: -; d_call: -; v_call: TRBV2; cdr3_aa: CASRGPTTDTQYF; cdr3_nt: TGTGCCAGCAGGGGCCCCACCACAGATACGCAGTATTTT
j_call: TRBJ1-2; clone_size: few; d_call: TRBD1; v_call: TRBV11-2; cdr3_aa: CASSLVGQGEGYTF; cdr3_nt: TGTGCCAGCAGCTTAGTGGGACAGGGCGAAGGCTACACCTTC
j_call: TRBJ2-1; clone_size: -; d_call: TRBD2; v_call: TRBV11-3; cdr3_aa: CASSSSGTSGGADEQFF; cdr3_nt: TGTGCCAGCAGCTCGTCCGGGACTAGCGGGGGGGCCGATGAGCAGTTCTTC
j_call: TRBJ1-2; clone_size: -; d_call: -; v_call: TRBV9; cdr3_aa: CASSVMVSGSYTF; cdr3_nt: TGTGCCAGCAGCGTAATGGTATCGGGGAGCTACACCTTC
j_call: TRBJ1-2; clone_size: few; d_call: -; v_call: TRBV3-1/TRBV3-2; cdr3_aa: CASSQDGPGMDYGYTF; cdr3_nt: TGTGCCAGCAGCCAAGATGGCCCGGGGATGGACTATGGCTACACCTTC
j_call: TRBJ1-2; clone_size: -; d_call: -; v_call: TRBV6-6; cdr3_aa: CASVLGRFNYGYTF; cdr3_nt: TGTGCCAGCGTACTGGGCAGATTTAACTATGGCTACACCTTC
j_call: TRBJ2-5; clone_size: few; d_call: -; v_call: TRBV18; cdr3_aa: CASSNPGDLQETQYF; cdr3_nt: TGTGCCAGCTCGAACCCGGGGGATCTCCAAGAGACCCAGTACTTC
j_call: TRBJ1-6; clone_size: -; d_call: TRBD1; v_call: TRBV6-5; cdr3_aa: CASSLSARGDSPLHF; cdr3_nt: TGTGCCAGCAGTCTAAGCGCCAGGGGGGATTCACCCCTCCACTTT
j_call: TRBJ2-3; clone_size: -; d_call: -; v_call: TRBV28; cdr3_aa: CASSLSPTDHLSSTDTQYF; cdr3_nt: TGTGCCAGCAGTTTGAGCCCGACAGACCATCTTTCTAGCACAGATACGCAGTATTTT
j_call: TRBJ2-5; clone_size: -; d_call: -; v_call: TRBV7-9; cdr3_aa: CASSLAGGLETQYF; cdr3_nt: TGTGCCAGCAGCTTAGCCGGGGGTTTAGAGACCCAGTACTTC
j_call: TRBJ2-3; clone_size: -; d_call: TRBD1; v_call: TRBV10-3; cdr3_aa: CAISDANRGGDTQYF; cdr3_nt: TGTGCCATCAGTGATGCGAACAGGGGTGGCGATACGCAGTATTTT
j_call: TRBJ1-1; clone_size: -; d_call: -; v_call: TRBV30; cdr3_aa: CAWSVQGATEAFF; cdr3_nt: TGTGCCTGGAGTGTACAGGGAGCCACTGAAGCTTTCTTT
j_call: TRBJ2-5; clone_size: -; d_call: -; v_call: TRBV7-8; cdr3_aa: CASSFAGRETQYF; cdr3_nt: TGTGCCAGCAGCTTCGCAGGGAGGGAGACCCAGTACTTC
j_call: TRBJ2-4; clone_size: -; d_call: TRBD2; v_call: TRBV19; cdr3_aa: CASSIPAGRENIQYF; cdr3_nt: TGTGCCAGTAGTATCCCCGCAGGGAGGGAAAACATTCAGTACTTC
j_call: TRBJ2-7; clone_size: -; d_call: -; v_call: TRBV28; cdr3_aa: CASSPERGKSEQYF; cdr3_nt: TGTGCCAGCAGTCCCGAGAGGGGGAAGAGCGAGCAGTACTTC
j_call: TRBJ2-6; clone_size: -; d_call: TRBD1; v_call: TRBV28; cdr3_aa: CASLRQGSGANVLTF; cdr3_nt: TGTGCCAGCCTCCGACAGGGATCTGGGGCCAACGTCCTGACTTTC
j_call: TRBJ2-2; clone_size: once; d_call: -; v_call: TRBV7-9; cdr3_aa: CASSLNRVGTGELFF; cdr3_nt: TGTGCCAGCAGCTTAAACAGGGTCGGCACCGGGGAGCTGTTTTTT
j_call: TRBJ2-5; clone_size: -; d_call: TRBD2; v_call: TRBV12-5; cdr3_aa: CASGEWGGVFETQYF; cdr3_nt: TGTGCTAGTGGGGAATGGGGGGGAGTGTTTGAGACCCAGTACTTC
j_call: TRBJ2-7; clone_size: few; d_call: TRBD1; v_call: TRBV6-5; cdr3_aa: CASSQTGNSYEQYF; cdr3_nt: TGTGCCAGCAGTCAGACAGGGAACTCCTACGAGCAGTACTTC
j_call: TRBJ1-2; clone_size: -; d_call: TRBD1; v_call: TRBV28; cdr3_aa: CASSSPGQKNYGYTF; cdr3_nt: TGTGCCAGCAGTTCCCCGGGACAGAAAAACTATGGCTACACCTTC
j_call: TRBJ2-7; clone_size: medium-sized; d_call: TRBD2; v_call: TRBV2; cdr3_aa: CASSARLAREQYF; cdr3_nt: TGTGCCAGCAGCGCCCGACTAGCTAGGGAGCAGTACTTC
j_call: TRBJ1-1; clone_size: -; d_call: TRBD1; v_call: TRBV6-5; cdr3_aa: CASSYPGGETEAFF; cdr3_nt: TGTGCCAGCAGTTACCCAGGGGGCGAGACTGAAGCTTTCTTT
j_call: TRBJ1-2; clone_size: few; d_call: -; v_call: TRBV19; cdr3_aa: CASGYGQENGYTF; cdr3_nt: TGTGCCAGTGGATATGGGCAGGAAAATGGCTACACCTTC
j_call: TRBJ2-1; clone_size: once; d_call: -; v_call: TRBV7-9; cdr3_aa: CASSFRGSAANEQFF; cdr3_nt: TGTGCCAGCAGCTTTAGGGGGTCTGCGGCCAATGAGCAGTTCTTC
j_call: TRBJ1-1; clone_size: -; d_call: TRBD1; v_call: TRBV6-5; cdr3_aa: CASSYSKSGGEAFF; cdr3_nt: TGTGCCAGCAGTTACTCGAAGTCAGGGGGTGAAGCTTTCTTT
j_call: TRBJ2-7; clone_size: few; d_call: TRBD2; v_call: TRBV5-4; cdr3_aa: CASSIGTSVSYEQYF; cdr3_nt: TGTGCCAGCAGCATTGGGACTAGCGTTTCCTACGAGCAGTACTTC
j_call: TRBJ2-5; clone_size: -; d_call: -; v_call: TRBV5-1; cdr3_aa: CASSSRPLAETQYF; cdr3_nt: TGCGCCAGCAGTTCCCGCCCCTTAGCGGAGACCCAGTACTTC
j_call: TRBJ2-3; clone_size: -; d_call: TRBD2; v_call: TRBV6-2/TRBV6-3; cdr3_aa: CASSLTSGVTQYF; cdr3_nt: TGTGCCAGCAGCTTGACTAGCGGGGTCACGCAGTATTTT
j_call: TRBJ1-5; clone_size: once; d_call: TRBD1; v_call: TRBV12-3/TRBV12-4; cdr3_aa: CASSLQGAQPQHF; cdr3_nt: TGTGCCAGCAGTTTACAGGGGGCTCAGCCCCAGCATTTT
j_call: TRBJ1-3; clone_size: -; d_call: TRBD1; v_call: TRBV6-2/TRBV6-3; cdr3_aa: CASSYRTGNSLGNTIYF; cdr3_nt: TGTGCCAGCAGTTATCGGACAGGCAACTCACTTGGAAACACCATATATTTT
j_call: TRBJ2-2; clone_size: -; d_call: -; v_call: TRBV5-1; cdr3_aa: CASSLVGRGELFF; cdr3_nt: TGCGCCAGCAGCTTGGTTGGGCGCGGGGAGCTGTTTTTT
j_call: TRBJ2-3; clone_size: -; d_call: -; v_call: TRBV7-3; cdr3_aa: CASSLTSWDTQYF; cdr3_nt: TGTGCCAGCAGCTTAACTAGCTGGGATACGCAGTATTTT
j_call: TRBJ1-5; clone_size: -; d_call: -; v_call: TRBV19; cdr3_aa: CASTTGLLNQPQHF; cdr3_nt: TGTGCCAGTACCACGGGACTCCTGAATCAGCCCCAGCATTTT